The 19 T cell receptor beta chains in this list originate from one sample, sequenced in a study of blood T cell repertoires in COVID-19 (dated by TCRdb to between 2020 and 2021). The receptor library was made with the immunoSEQ multiplex PCR assay. In TCRdb, the immuneACCESS table is reduced to in-frame sequences with V and J assigned. These tables do not hold every clone; where another copy was compared, an unresolved V gene accounts for under half, and the others remain unexplained. Recorded for this sample are roughly 90,000 clones; 87% of them occurred a single time. The top ten constitute about 1.2% of the sample. The sequencing input was peripheral blood. These receptors were collected from a human donor in a cohort sampled during active COVID-19.

The chain is built from TRBV10-3 and TRBJ1-5; maybe TRBD1 (6 bases). CDR1 is ENHRY, CDR2 SYGVKD, per germline. The CDR3 length is 14 residues. Trimming cost V 5 bases and J 3 bases, with 11 bases left between them. CDR3 bases: TGTGCCATCAGTCGGACAGATTACAATCAGCCCCAGCATTTT. The encoded protein is CAISRTDYNQPQHF.

The CDR3 protein is CASSPGRGGTSDNNEQFF. CDR3 in DNA: TGTGCCAGCAGCCCCGGAAGGGGGGGGACTAGCGACAACAATGAGCAGTTCTTC. The chain joins TRBV3-1 (or the pseudogene TRBV3-2) to TRBJ2-1; 10 nucleotides agree with TRBD2. Germline CDR1 LGHDT, CDR2 YNNKEL (reference sequence). CDR3 length: 18 amino acids. The V gene end was trimmed by 4 bases and the J gene end by 5 bases; junction bases not matched to a gene: 14.

The chain employs TRBV5-1 and TRBJ2-3; TRBD1 matches 9 bases. V lost 4 bases to trimming and J lost 2 bases; unmatched junction nucleotides: 8. CDR1 and CDR2 from the germline V gene are SGHRS and YFSETQ. This CDR3 comprises 16 residues. The CDR3 DNA reads TGCGCCAGCAGCGGCGGACAGGGGCCTTTCACAGATACGCAGTATTTT. Translating gives CASSGGQGPFTDTQYF.

The gene calls are TRBV6-5 and TRBJ2-5; the D gene is possibly TRBD2 (5 bases). The germline V gene encodes CDR1 MNHEY and CDR2 SVGAGI. V gave up 7 bases and J gave up 5 bases, with 20 bases separating them. This CDR3 has 15 residues. CDR3: CASTLEGTWTETQYF. The DNA for the CDR3 is TGTGCCAGCACCCTAGAGGGCACCTGGACGGAGACCCAGTACTTC.

The CDR3 coding sequence is TGCAGCGCCAACCGGGACAGAAGAAACAATGAGCAGTTCTTC. It is translated as CSANRDRRNNEQFF. The gene calls are TRBV29-1 and TRBJ2-1; 7 bases match TRBD1. The germline CDR1 and CDR2 sequences are SQVTM and ANQGSEA. The V and J ends lost 7 bases and 5 bases, in that order; junction bases with no gene match: 11. The CDR3 has 14 residues.

The rearrangement joins TRBV16 to TRBJ1-3; weak D call: TRBD1 (6 bases). This CDR3 spans 14 amino acids. V was pared by 2 bases and J by 4 bases, with 9 bases between. Germline CDR1 reads KGHSY; CDR2 reads FQNENV. CDR3 sequence reads: CASSQTGNGNTIYF. CDR3 bases: TGTGCCAGCAGCCAAACAGGGAACGGAAACACCATATATTTT.

The gene calls are TRBV5-1 and TRBJ2-2; 7 bases are a match to TRBD1. The V gene end was trimmed by 1 base and the J gene end by 0 bases; junction bases not matched to a gene: 3. CDR1 is SGHRS and CDR2 is YFSETQ in the germline V gene. The CDR3 is 16 amino acids. In DNA, the CDR3 is TGCGCCAGCAGCTTGTTAGGGGGCTCGAACACCGGGGAGCTGTTTTTT. Its protein is CASSLLGGSNTGELFF.

J is TRBJ1-1 and V is TRBV19; 8 bases are shared with TRBD1. CDR3 length: 17 amino acids. Germline V gives CDR1 LNHDA, CDR2 SQIVND (reference sequence). V lost 5 bases and J lost 3; bases outside the gene matches: 14. The CDR3 loop reads CASSPRGRGREDTEAFF. The CDR3 nucleotides read TGTGCCAGTAGTCCCCGGGGCAGGGGGCGCGAGGACACTGAAGCTTTCTTT.

This rearrangement joins TRBV6-2 or TRBV6-3 to TRBJ2-2, with a tentative D call TRBD2 (6 bases). Trimming took off 2 bases at V and 5 bases at J, with 12 bases between the two ends. Germline CDR1 MNHEY, CDR2 SVGEGT. This CDR3 is built from 15 residues. CDR3 sequence (DNA): TGTGCCAGCAGTTACCAATCGGGAGTTACCGGGGAGCTGTTTTTT. It yields the protein CASSYQSGVTGELFF.

The rearrangement links TRBV6-6 to TRBJ1-6, with 9 positions matching TRBD1. This CDR3 comprises 14 residues. J gave up 7 bases and V 6 bases, and 4 bases lay outside the gene matches. Germline loops: CDR1 MNHNY, CDR2 SVGAGI (reference sequence). CDR3 region: CASSLGTGNSPLHF. For the CDR3, the DNA is TGTGCCAGCAGCCTTGGGACAGGGAATTCACCCCTCCACTTT.

The V call is TRBV5-1, the J call TRBJ2-7; 10 nucleotides line up with TRBD2. The J segment lost 2 bases and the V segment lost 4 bases, leaving 9 bases of the junction unmatched. CDR3 length equals 16 residues. Germline V gene sequence: CDR1 SGHRS, CDR2 YFSETQ. The CDR3 region has the DNA TGCGCCAGCAGCGTTGGACTAGCGGATAGTACCTACGAGCAGTACTTC. Translated: CASSVGLADSTYEQYF. Full variable domain (missing parts from reference TRBV5-1 and TRBJ2-7): KAGVTQTPRYLIKTRGQQVTLSCSPISGHRSVSWYQQTPGQGLQFLFEYFSETQRNKGNFPGRFSGRQFSNSRSEMNVSTLELGDSALYLCASSVGLADSTYEQYFGPGTRLTVT.

This clone was seen once. This chain connects TRBV13 to TRBJ2-3; D may be TRBD2 (5 bases). V dropped 3 bases and J dropped 3 bases, with 13 bases sitting between them. From germline, CDR1 is PRHDT and CDR2 FYEKMQ (reference sequence). The CDR3 spans 15 residues. CDR3 bases: TGTGCCAGCAGCTTCAGGTCGCGGGTAACAGATACGCAGTATTTT. It specifies CASSFRSRVTDTQYF.

This clone was seen a few times. V and J are TRBV2 and TRBJ2-7; D unresolved. The germline V and J ends were trimmed by 0 bases and 0 bases, with 6 bases remaining between them. CDR1 is SNHLY, CDR2 FYNNEI, per germline. The CDR3 extends over 14 amino acids. CDR3 DNA: TGTGCCAGCAGTGAAGCGGTTAGCTCCTACGAGCAGTACTTC. It codes for CASSEAVSSYEQYF.

The gene calls are TRBV13 and TRBJ2-1, with 7 bases that match TRBD2. Germline trimming cut 5 bases from V and 7 bases from J; bases unmatched to any gene: 5. The CDR3 sequence is 13 residues long. Germline V lookup: CDR1 PRHDT, CDR2 FYEKMQ (reference sequence). The DNA of the CDR3 is TGTGCCAGCAGCAGGACTAGGGAAAATGAGCAGTTCTTC. Translating it yields CASSRTRENEQFF. Full variable domain (rest looked up from reference TRBV13 and TRBJ2-1): AAGVIQSPRHLIKEKRETATLKCYPIPRHDTVYWYQQGPGQDPQFLISFYEKMQSDKGSIPDRFSAQQFSDYHSELNMSSLELGDSALYFCASSRTRENEQFFGPGTRLTVL.

This rearrangement joins TRBV10-3 to TRBJ2-7; 8 bases line up with TRBD2. CDR3 size: 17 residues. Germline V lookup: CDR1 ENHRY, CDR2 SYGVKD. Trimming removed 0 bases from V and 2 bases from J; junction bases left unmatched: 9. Here the CDR3 DNA reads TGTGCCATCAGTGAGTCCCACGGTAGCGGGACAACCTACGAGCAGTACTTC. Its protein is CAISESHGSGTTYEQYF.

The rearrangement links TRBV28 to TRBJ1-6, with D maybe TRBD1 (6 bases). Germline CDR1 MDHEN, CDR2 SYDVKM. This CDR3 comprises 15 residues. V lost 6 bases, J lost 8 bases, and 17 bases lay in between. CDR3 in amino acids: CASRLQGGRHSPLHF. The CDR3 nucleotides are TGTGCCAGCAGACTACAGGGAGGGAGACATTCACCCCTCCACTTT.

CDR3 coding DNA: TGTGCCAGCAGGGGACTAGCGCCCCGGGGGGACACCGGGGAGCTGTTTTTT. This encodes CASRGLAPRGDTGELFF. The J gene is TRBJ2-2, the V gene TRBV2; 10 nucleotides match TRBD2. This CDR3 comprises 17 residues. J gave up 3 bases and V 6 bases, and 10 bases lay outside the gene matches. Germline V lookup: CDR1 SNHLY, CDR2 FYNNEI.

This clone has a single count. The chain joins TRBV6-6 to TRBJ2-7, with TRBD2 matching over 10 bases. CDR3 length: 16 amino acids. The V gene's germline CDR1 is MNHNY and CDR2 SVGAGI (reference sequence). After removal of 6 bases from V and 5 bases from J, the junction contained 13 bases not matched to a gene. The CDR3 coding sequence is TGTGCCAGCAGGAGTCATCGCGGGACTAGCGTTCACGAGCAGTACTTC. As protein: CASRSHRGTSVHEQYF.

The V and J genes are TRBV19 and TRBJ2-5, with a tentative D call TRBD2 (5 bases). CDR3 length: 13 residues. The germline CDR1 and CDR2 sequences are LNHDA and SQIVND (reference sequence). Trimming removed 6 bases at V and 4 bases at J, with 12 bases between. CDR3: CASSRGRGETQYF. Written as DNA, the CDR3 is TGTGCCAGTAGCCGGGGAAGAGGAGAGACCCAGTACTTC.